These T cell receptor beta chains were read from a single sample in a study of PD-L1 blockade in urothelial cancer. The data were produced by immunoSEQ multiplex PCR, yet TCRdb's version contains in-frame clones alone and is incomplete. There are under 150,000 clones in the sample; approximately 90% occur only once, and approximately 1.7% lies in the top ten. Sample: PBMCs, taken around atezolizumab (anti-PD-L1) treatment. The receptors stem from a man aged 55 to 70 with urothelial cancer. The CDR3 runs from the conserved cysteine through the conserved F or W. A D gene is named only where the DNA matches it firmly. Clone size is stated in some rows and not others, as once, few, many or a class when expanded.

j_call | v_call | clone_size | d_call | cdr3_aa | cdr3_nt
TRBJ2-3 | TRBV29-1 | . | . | CSVEFLVIDTQYF | TGCAGCGTTGAATTCTTAGTAATAGATACGCAGTATTTT
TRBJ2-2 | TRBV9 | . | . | CASSVAVNTGELFF | TGTGCCAGCAGCGTAGCGGTGAACACCGGGGAGCTGTTTTTT
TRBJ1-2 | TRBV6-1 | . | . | CASSERPNYGYTF | TGTGCCAGCAGTGAGCGGCCTAACTATGGCTACACCTTC
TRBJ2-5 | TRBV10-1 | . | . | CASSEAGSETQYF | TGCGCCAGCAGTGAGGCAGGGTCGGAGACCCAGTACTTC
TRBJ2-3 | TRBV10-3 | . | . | CAIMGTRGTDTQYF | TGTGCCATCATGGGGACAAGGGGGACAGATACGCAGTATTTT
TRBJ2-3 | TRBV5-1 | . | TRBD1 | CASSSEQGGGTDTQYF | TGCGCCAGCAGCTCCGAACAGGGGGGCGGCACAGATACGCAGTATTTT
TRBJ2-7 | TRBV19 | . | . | CASSIGERGSYEQYF | TGTGCCAGTAGTATAGGTGAAAGGGGCTCCTACGAGCAGTACTTC
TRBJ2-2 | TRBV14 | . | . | CASSLPGEITGELFF | TGTGCCAGCAGCCTACCGGGAGAGATCACCGGGGAGCTGTTTTTT
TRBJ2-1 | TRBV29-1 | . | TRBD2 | CSVPEGPGGNEQFF | TGCAGCGTTCCAGAGGGCCCGGGGGGAAATGAGCAGTTCTTC
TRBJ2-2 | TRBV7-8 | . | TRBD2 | CASNPRLAGAGSNTGELFF | TGTGCCAGCAACCCGCGACTAGCGGGGGCCGGATCGAACACCGGGGAGCTGTTTTTT
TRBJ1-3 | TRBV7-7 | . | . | CASSPNPVRSLSGNTIYF | TGTGCTAGCAGCCCTAACCCCGTCCGTTCCCTCTCTGGAAACACCATATATTTT
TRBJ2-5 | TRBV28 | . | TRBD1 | CASTLGGQEETQYF | TGTGCCAGCACCCTCGGAGGACAGGAAGAGACCCAGTACTTC
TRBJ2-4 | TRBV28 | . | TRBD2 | CASRGQREGRGYF | TGTGCCAGCCGGGGGCAGCGGGAGGGCCGGGGGTACTTC
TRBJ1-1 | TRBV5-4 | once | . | CASSLGAEVDEAFF | TGTGCCAGCAGCTTGGGGGCAGAAGTTGATGAAGCTTTCTTT